This is a list of T cell receptor beta chains from one sample in a study of Ad26.COV2.S vaccination and SARS-CoV-2 variants. Data came from immunoSEQ multiplex PCR; TCRdb stores just in-frame clones and leaves some out. The table records 400,000 to 450,000 clones, roughly 90% of them present only once. The input for sequencing was peripheral blood, taken in a trial of Ad26.COV2.S vaccine versus placebo. These receptor sequences come from a person aged 18 to 65 who received the Ad26.COV2.S COVID-19 vaccine or a placebo. CDR3s leave out the opening cysteine and the closing phenylalanine or tryptophan.

CDR3aa	j_gene	v_gene
ASRSTGGPEAF	TRBJ1-1	TRBV6-5
ASSSRDRGGRIYGYT	TRBJ1-2	TRBV28
ASTQLAGGRYDTQY	TRBJ2-3	TRBV10-2
ASSLQGGSVRETQY	TRBJ2-5	TRBV7-2
ASSLRRGRPGEQF	TRBJ2-1	TRBV7-2
ASSALAPDEQY	TRBJ2-7	TRBV6-6
ASGHRGTVPYYGYT	TRBJ1-2	TRBV27
ASSQDFVLGEQETQY	TRBJ2-5	TRBV4-3
ASSYSWGALDTEAF	TRBJ1-1	TRBV6-5
ASSQGNTIY	TRBJ1-3	TRBV6-5
ASSYWSGELNTEAF	TRBJ1-1	TRBV6-5
ASSERYEQY	TRBJ2-7	TRBV2
ASTNRYTEAF	TRBJ1-1	TRBV6-5
ASSLGTGGVYEQY	TRBJ2-7	TRBV7-2
ASSLASGGWGEKLF	TRBJ1-4	TRBV27
ASSVGQSYGYT	TRBJ1-2	TRBV9
ASSGQYSPLH	TRBJ1-6	TRBV12-3/TRBV12-4
ASSSGTGGAQPQH	TRBJ1-5	TRBV6-5
SASQASSYEQY	TRBJ2-7	TRBV20-1
SASRGGIYEQY	TRBJ2-7	TRBV20-1
ASSLPSGGEIQETQY	TRBJ2-5	TRBV5-1
ASSPRIGELF	TRBJ2-2	TRBV19
ASSLGRTSGKYNEQF	TRBJ2-1	TRBV5-1
ASSPPDFRQGAEYNTEAF	TRBJ1-1	TRBV6-4
ASSWRNQPQH	TRBJ1-5	TRBV28
ASSNSDSGANVLT	TRBJ2-6	TRBV9
ASSQNRGIDEQY	TRBJ2-7	TRBV4-1
ASSLEGNPYEQY	TRBJ2-7	TRBV5-4
ASSNRDNYGYT	TRBJ1-2	TRBV28
ASRTSGAGVLGNQPQH	TRBJ1-5	TRBV27
ASSPRLTSSYNEQF	TRBJ2-1	TRBV6-2/TRBV6-3
ASSRTGLQH	TRBJ1-5	TRBV12-1
ASSPRWTGVDTGELF	TRBJ2-2	TRBV18
ASRDHNNEQF	TRBJ2-1	TRBV7-9
ASRLAGGHYNEQF	TRBJ2-1	TRBV13
ASSPGLAEKNTGELF	TRBJ2-2	TRBV7-2
AWSDSPAIGYGYT	TRBJ1-2	TRBV30
ASSRSGAPNTGELF	TRBJ2-2	TRBV19
ASSPRGAANDGYT	TRBJ1-2	TRBV9
ASSPGQGTGELF	TRBJ2-2	TRBV18
ALTSTAGNSGANVLT	TRBJ2-6	TRBV30
ASSDITGEVLNQPQH	TRBJ1-5	TRBV6-4